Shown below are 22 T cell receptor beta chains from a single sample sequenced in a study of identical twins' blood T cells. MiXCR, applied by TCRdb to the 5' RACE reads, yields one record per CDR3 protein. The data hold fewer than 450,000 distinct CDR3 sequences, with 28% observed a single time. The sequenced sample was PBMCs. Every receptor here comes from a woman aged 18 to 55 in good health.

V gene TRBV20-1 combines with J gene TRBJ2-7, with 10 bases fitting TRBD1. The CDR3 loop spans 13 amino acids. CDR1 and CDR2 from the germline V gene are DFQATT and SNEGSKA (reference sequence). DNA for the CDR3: TGCAGCGCCGGCCGGGACAGGGGCCACGAGCAGTACTTC. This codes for CSAGRDRGHEQYF.

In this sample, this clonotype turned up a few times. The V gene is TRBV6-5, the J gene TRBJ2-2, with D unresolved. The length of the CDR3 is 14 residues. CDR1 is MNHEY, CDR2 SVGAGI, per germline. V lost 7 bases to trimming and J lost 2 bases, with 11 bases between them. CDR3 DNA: TGTGCCAGCACCCCCGCCCGAAACACCGGGGAGCTGTTTTTT. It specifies CASTPARNTGELFF.

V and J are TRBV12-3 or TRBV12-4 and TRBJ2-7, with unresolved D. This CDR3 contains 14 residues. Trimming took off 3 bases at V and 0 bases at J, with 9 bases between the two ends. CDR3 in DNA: TGTGCCAGCAGTTTTGTCCTAGACTCCTACGAGCAGTACTTC. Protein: CASSFVLDSYEQYF.

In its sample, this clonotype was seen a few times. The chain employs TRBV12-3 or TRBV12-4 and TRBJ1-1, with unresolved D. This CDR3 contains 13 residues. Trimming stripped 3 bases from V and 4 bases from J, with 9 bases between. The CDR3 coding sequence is TGTGCCAGCAGTTTTCCCGGGGTCACTGAAGCTTTCTTT. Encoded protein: CASSFPGVTEAFF.

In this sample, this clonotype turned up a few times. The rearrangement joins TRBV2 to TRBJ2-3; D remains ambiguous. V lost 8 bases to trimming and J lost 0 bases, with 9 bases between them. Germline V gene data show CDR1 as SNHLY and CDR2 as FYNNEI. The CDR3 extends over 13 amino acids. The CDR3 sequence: CASGRRSTDTQYF. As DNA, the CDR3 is TGTGCCAGCGGGCGCCGGAGCACAGATACGCAGTATTTT.

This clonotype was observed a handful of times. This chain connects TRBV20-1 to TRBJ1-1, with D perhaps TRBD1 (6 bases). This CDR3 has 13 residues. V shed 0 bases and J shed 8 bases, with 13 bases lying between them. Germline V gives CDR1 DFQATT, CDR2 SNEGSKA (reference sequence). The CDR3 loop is CSARDRGPGEAFF. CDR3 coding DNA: TGCAGTGCTAGAGATCGGGGGCCGGGAGAAGCTTTCTTT.

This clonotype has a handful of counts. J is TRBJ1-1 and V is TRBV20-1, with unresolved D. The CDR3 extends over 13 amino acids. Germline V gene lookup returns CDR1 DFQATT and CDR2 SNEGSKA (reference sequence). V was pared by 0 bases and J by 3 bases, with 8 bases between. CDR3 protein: CSARDRADTEAFF. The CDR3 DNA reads TGCAGTGCTAGAGATCGGGCCGACACTGAAGCTTTCTTT.

CDR3 region: CASSRDSVYEQYF. DNA of the CDR3: TGTGCCAGTAGTCGTGACTCAGTCTACGAGCAGTACTTC. The chain links TRBV19 to TRBJ2-7; the D is unclear. Trimming removed 5 bases from V and 3 bases from J, with 11 bases in between. From germline, CDR1 is LNHDA and CDR2 SQIVND (reference sequence). There are 13 residues in the CDR3.

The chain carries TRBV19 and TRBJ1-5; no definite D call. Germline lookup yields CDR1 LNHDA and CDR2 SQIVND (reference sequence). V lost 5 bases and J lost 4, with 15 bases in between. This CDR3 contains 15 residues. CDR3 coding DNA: TGTGCCAGTAGTGTACTAAGTCAGGAGAATCAGCCCCAGCATTTT. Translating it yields CASSVLSQENQPQHF. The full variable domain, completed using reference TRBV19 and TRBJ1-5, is DGGITQSPKYLFRKEGQNVTLSCEQNLNHDAMYWYRQDPGQGLRLIYYSQIVNDFQKGDIAEGYSVSREKKESFPLTVTSAQKNPTAFYLCASSVLSQENQPQHFGDGTRLSIL.

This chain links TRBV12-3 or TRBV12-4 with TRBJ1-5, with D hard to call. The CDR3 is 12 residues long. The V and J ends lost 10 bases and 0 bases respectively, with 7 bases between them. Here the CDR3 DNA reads TGTGCCACCGGGCGTAGCAATCAGCCCCAGCATTTT. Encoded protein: CATGRSNQPQHF.

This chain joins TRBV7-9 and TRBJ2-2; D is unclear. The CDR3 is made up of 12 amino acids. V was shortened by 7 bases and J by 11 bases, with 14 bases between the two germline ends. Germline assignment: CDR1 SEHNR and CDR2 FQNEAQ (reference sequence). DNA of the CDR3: TGTGCCAGCACGATATCGGGCGGAGAGCTGTTTTTT. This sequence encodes CASTISGGELFF.

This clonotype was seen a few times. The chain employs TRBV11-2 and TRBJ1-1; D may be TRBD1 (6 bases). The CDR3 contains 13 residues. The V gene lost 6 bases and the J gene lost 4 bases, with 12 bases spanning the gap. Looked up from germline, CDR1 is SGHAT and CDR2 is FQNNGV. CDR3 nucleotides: TGTGCCAGCAGTTTACAGGGACTCACTGAAGCTTTCTTT. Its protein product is CASSLQGLTEAFF.

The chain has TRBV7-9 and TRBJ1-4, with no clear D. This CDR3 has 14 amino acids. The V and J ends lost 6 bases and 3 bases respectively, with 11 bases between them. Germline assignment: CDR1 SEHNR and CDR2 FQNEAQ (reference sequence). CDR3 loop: CASSSSSANEKLFF. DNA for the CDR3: TGTGCCAGCAGTTCGAGTTCAGCTAATGAAAAACTGTTTTTT.

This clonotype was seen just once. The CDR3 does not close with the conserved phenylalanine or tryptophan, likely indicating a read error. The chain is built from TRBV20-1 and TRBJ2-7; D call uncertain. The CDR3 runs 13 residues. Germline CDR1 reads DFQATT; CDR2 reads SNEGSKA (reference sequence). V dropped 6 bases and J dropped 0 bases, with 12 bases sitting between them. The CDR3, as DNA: TGCAGTGCCCGGACGGCGAGCTCCTACGAGCAGTACTTG. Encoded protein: CSARTASSYEQYL.

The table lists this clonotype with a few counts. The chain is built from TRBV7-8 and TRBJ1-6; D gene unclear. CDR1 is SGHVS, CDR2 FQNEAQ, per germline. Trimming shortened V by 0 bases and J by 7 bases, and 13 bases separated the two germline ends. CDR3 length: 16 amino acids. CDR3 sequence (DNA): TGTGCCAGCAGCTTAGCGAGGGCCGGAAGGAATTCACCCCTCCACTTT. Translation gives CASSLARAGRNSPLHF.

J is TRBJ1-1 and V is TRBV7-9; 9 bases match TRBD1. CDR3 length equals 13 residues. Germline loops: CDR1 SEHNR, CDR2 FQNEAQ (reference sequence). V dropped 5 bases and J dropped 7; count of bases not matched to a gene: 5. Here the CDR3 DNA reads TGTGCCAGCAGCAAGGAGGACAGGGGTGAAGCTTTCTTT. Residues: CASSKEDRGEAFF. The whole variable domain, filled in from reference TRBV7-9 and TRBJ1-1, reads DTGVSQNPRHKITKRGQNVTFRCDPISEHNRLYWYRQTLGQGPEFLTYFQNEAQLEKSRLLSDRFSAERPKGSFSTLEIQRTEQGDSAMYLCASSKEDRGEAFFGQGTRLTVV.

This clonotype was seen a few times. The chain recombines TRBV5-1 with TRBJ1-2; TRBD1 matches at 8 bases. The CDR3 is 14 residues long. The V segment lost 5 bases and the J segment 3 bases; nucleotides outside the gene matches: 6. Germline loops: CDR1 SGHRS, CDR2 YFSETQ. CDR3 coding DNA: TGCGCCAGCAGTAACGACAGGGGCGACTATGGCTACACCTTC. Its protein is CASSNDRGDYGYTF.

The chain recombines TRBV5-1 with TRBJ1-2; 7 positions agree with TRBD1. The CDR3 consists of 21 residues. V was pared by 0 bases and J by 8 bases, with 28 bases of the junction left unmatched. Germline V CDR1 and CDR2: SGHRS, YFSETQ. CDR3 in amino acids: CASSLAEISIKGTDSNGGYTF. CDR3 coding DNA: TGCGCCAGCAGCTTGGCCGAAATATCTATTAAAGGGACAGACTCCAATGGGGGCTACACCTTC. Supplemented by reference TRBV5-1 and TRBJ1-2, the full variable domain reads KAGVTQTPRYLIKTRGQQVTLSCSPISGHRSVSWYQQTPGQGLQFLFEYFSETQRNKGNFPGRFSGRQFSNSRSEMNVSTLELGDSALYLCASSLAEISIKGTDSNGGYTFGSGTRLTVV.

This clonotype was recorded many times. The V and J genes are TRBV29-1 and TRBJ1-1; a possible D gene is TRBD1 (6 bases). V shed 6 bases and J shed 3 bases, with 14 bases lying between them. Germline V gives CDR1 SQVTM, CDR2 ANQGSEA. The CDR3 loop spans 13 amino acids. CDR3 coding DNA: TGCAGCGTCCCAGGGGAGAGGGACACTGAAGCTTTCTTT. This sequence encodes CSVPGERDTEAFF.

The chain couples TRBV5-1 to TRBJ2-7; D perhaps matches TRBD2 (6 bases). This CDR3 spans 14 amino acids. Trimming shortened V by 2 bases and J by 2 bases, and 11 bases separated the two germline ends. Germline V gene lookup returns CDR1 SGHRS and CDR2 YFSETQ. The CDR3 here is CASSFAGFPYEQYF. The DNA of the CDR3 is TGCGCCAGCAGCTTTGCGGGATTCCCCTACGAGCAGTACTTC.

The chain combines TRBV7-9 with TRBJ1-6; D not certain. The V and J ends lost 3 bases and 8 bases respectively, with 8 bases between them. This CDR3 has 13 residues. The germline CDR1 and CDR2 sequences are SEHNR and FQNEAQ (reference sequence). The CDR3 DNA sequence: TGTGCCAGCAGCTTCTCGGTTTATTCACCCCTCCACTTT. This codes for CASSFSVYSPLHF.

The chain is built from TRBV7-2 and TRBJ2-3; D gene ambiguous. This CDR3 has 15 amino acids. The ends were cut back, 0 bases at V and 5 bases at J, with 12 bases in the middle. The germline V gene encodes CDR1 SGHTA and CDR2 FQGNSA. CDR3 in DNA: TGTGCCAGCAGCTTAGCGGCAATAAGCGTAGATACGCAGTATTTT. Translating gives CASSLAAISVDTQYF.